This TCR beta chain comes out of a study of response to subunit inactivated influenza vaccine. General observations from the study: Authors suggested each seasonal influenza vaccination recruits few new T cells.

TCRdb called the RT-PCR reads again in MiXCR, with one record for every CDR3 protein. The sample contains just under 550,000 distinct CDR3 sequences, under 25% of which appear only once. Worth noting for this clonotype: The antigen is unknown.

The germline V and J ends were trimmed by 4 bases and 4 bases, with 12 bases remaining between them. This CDR3 is 15 amino acids long. Germline V lookup: CDR1 KGHDR, CDR2 SFDVKD. The data also belong to a second study, concerning T cells expressing NK-cell markers. That report adds: UMIs accompanied the 5'RACE template switching by which TCR beta cDNA was made. Sorted CD3+CD56-NKG2C+, CD3+CD56+NKG2C+ and CD3+CD56+NKG2C- T cells supplied the TCR beta repertoires. Four donors showed these clonotypes also leading the CD3+CD56-NKG2C+ fraction.

The TCR comes from a man aged 45-65 years who received an inactivated influenza vaccine. The gene calls are TRBV24-1 and TRBJ1-4, with D perhaps matching TRBD1 (5 bases). Sequencing used CD4+ T cells sorted from PBMCs, obtained 11 to 12 days after vaccination. CDR3: CATSDPGTHNEKLFF. CDR3 nucleotide sequence: TGTGCCACCAGTGACCCCGGGACCCATAATGAAAAACTGTTTTTT.